Sequencing of this T cell receptor beta chain was carried out in a study of T cells after yellow fever vaccination. Using its own MiXCR run on the 5' RACE reads, TCRdb lists one record per CDR3 protein. Of hundreds of thousands of distinct CDR3 sequences in the sample, around a fifth were seen once. The table lists this clonotype with a few counts. Antigen unknown. Study-wide findings and caveats: On re-exposure, the response was weaker but peaked faster, at day 5 versus 15.

The clonotype originates from a man younger than 35 who received the YFV17D yellow fever vaccine. Specimen: PBMCs, collected about 20 days after the first yellow fever vaccination.

This CDR3 is CASSISGSGANVLTF. The DNA for the CDR3 is TGTGCCAGTAGTATTTCAGGGTCTGGGGCCAACGTCCTGACTTTC. The V and J genes are TRBV19 and TRBJ2-6; TRBD1 is a possible D gene (5 bases). Trimming removed 3 bases at V and 1 base at J, with 7 bases between. The germline gives CDR1 LNHDA, CDR2 SQIVND (reference sequence). The CDR3 contains 15 residues.